This T cell receptor (beta chain) was sequenced in a study of T cells in Graves' hyperthyroidism and ophthalmopathy (dated by TCRdb to between 2017 and 2020). Background on the whole study: Peripheral blood was sampled at the time of initial diagnosis, prior to any treatment. Whether ophthalmopathy could be predicted prospectively was tested in an independent validation cohort made up of approximately 19 hyperthyroidism patients plus 17 patients who later progressed to ophthalmopathy. Once sampling was done, hyperthyroidism patients were given methimazole at a starting dose of 30 mg daily, whereas ophthalmopathy patients were given high-dose intravenous methylprednisolone. A discovery cohort of 95 to 100 patients, about 43 with Graves' ophthalmopathy and about 60 with stable Graves' hyperthyroidism, was used to find distinguishing TCR V-J signatures. In about 6 Graves' hyperthyroidism patients, the study also compared T-cell repertoires from thyroid tissue with T-cell repertoires from blood. The approximately 100 discovery patients were divided at random into training and test sets in a 7:3 ratio. The paper reports TCR Vbeta CDR3 sequencing of fewer than 150 peripheral blood samples: approximately 43 ophthalmopathy, some 80 hyperthyroidism and 17 progressor patients.

General findings and caveats noted by the study authors: Most expanded thyroid clonotypes (frequency above 0.001) were also found in blood, which suggests that blood repertoires may mirror thyroid immune responses. Sample size was not statistically predetermined, and blinding of investigators to group allocation was not performed. In validation, the model predicted progression to ophthalmopathy a median of roughly 6.5 months before onset, with over 60% sensitivity and about 72% specificity. In cross-validation, a model built on a 13 V-J signature told ophthalmopathy apart from stable hyperthyroidism with approximately 91% sensitivity and roughly 83% specificity, and in testing the same model reached 80%/75%.

This clonotype came up many times. Its target antigen remains unknown. Base-call qualities are not available, and no considerably larger clone is one nucleotide away. Stable Graves' hyperthyroidism was defined as no progression to ophthalmopathy during 18 months of follow-up. The hyperthyroidism patients were between 18 and 65 years old and newly diagnosed, with a disease duration of less than 2 months. Any patient with an uncontrolled infection, another autoimmune disease, pregnancy or lactation was excluded. Diagnoses were based on clinical symptoms, serum thyroxine and TRAb, thyroid ultrasound and orbital computed tomography. Ficoll-Paque density gradient centrifugation was used to isolate PBMCs from about 9.4 ml of fresh peripheral blood. Total RNA was extracted with Trizol reagent, and quality was checked on an Agilent 2100 Bioanalyzer. For CDR1 and CDR2, the germline V gene lists SGHAT and FQNNGV. Clipping removes 3 bases from V and 4 bases from J, with 5 as the unmatched junction base count. From the cysteine up to the phenylalanine, the CDR3 has a length of 15 residues. The CDR3 DNA has 45 bases and is translated from base 1.

The TCR beta CDR3 regions were amplified from RNA transcripts. A first-round RT-PCR of the TCR CDR3 used the HTBI primer set with the Qiagen OneStep RT-PCR kit. The libraries were constructed in a second round of multiplex PCR and then size-selected and purified. Libraries were sequenced paired-end with 100 bp reads on an Illumina HiSeq2000. The paper's processing steps were these. SOAPnuke was used to process the raw data, removing reads that contained adapters or uncalled bases, had a mean Phred below 15, or lacked an exact match to the constant primer or identifier. High-quality paired reads were merged using COPE v1.2.5, and each unique nucleotide sequence was defined as a clonotype. Clonotypes were aligned to IMGT TRBV, TRBD and TRBJ reference segments using MiTCR v1.1. The analysis included only V-J combinations with a frequency above 0.0001, which together covered roughly 99% of the repertoires. A TCS score was defined as the ratio of F50 (clonal expansion) to E x V (chaos), with BLOSUM62-based TCRdist applied between CDR3 peptides within each V-J. Welch's t-statistics and random forest reduced roughly 500 V-J features to roughly 13, which were used in a naive Bayes classifier (R e1071). TCRdb handled the public reads itself, with Q25 trimming in fastp and clone calling in MiXCR, and kept productive beta chains. Every distinct CDR3 protein forms one entry, paired with its most common genes and DNA. These V and J calls derive from TCRdb rather than the authors' analysis. In this sample the table shows a few hundred thousand distinct CDR3 sequences, around 14% of which occur a single time. Jointly, the top ten make up roughly 7.3% of the sample.

Sequencing used blood. This TCR was sampled from a woman aged 30 to 39 with Graves' hyperthyroidism. The chain uses TRBV11-2 and TRBJ2-1; TRBD2 aligns with 8 central bases. The nucleotide sequence is TGTGCCAGCAGCTTCTTAGCGGGACAATACAATGAGCAGTTCTTC. Its protein is CASSFLAGQYNEQFF. Reference TRBV11-2 and TRBJ2-1 proteins supply the regions before and after the CDR3; the full variable domain is: EAGVAQSPRYKIIEKRQSVAFWCNPISGHATLYWYQQILGQGPKLLIQFQNNGVVDDSQLPKDRFSAERLKGVDSTLKIQPAKLEDSAVYLCASSFLAGQYNEQFFGPGTRLTVL.